A selection of T cell receptor beta chains follows, all from one sample in a study of blood T cell repertoires in COVID-19. Method: immunoSEQ multiplex PCR; TCRdb's copy keeps in-frame clones and lacks some. The table includes 330,000 or so clones, roughly 89% detected once. The specimen sequenced was peripheral blood. These receptors came from a man aged 25 to 45 with COVID-19, enrolled during active disease. The CDR3 runs from the conserved cysteine through the conserved F or W. A D gene is named only where the DNA matches it firmly. A clone size is listed for some rows: how often the clone was seen (once, few, many), or a class if it is expanded.

j_gene: TRBJ1-1
d_gene: TRBD1
abundance: .
v_gene: TRBV18
CDR3nt: TGTGCCAGCTCACCCGATCGGGACAGGGAAACCGCTTTTTTT
CDR3aa: CASSPDRDRETAFF

j_gene: TRBJ2-1
d_gene: TRBD1
abundance: .
v_gene: TRBV18
CDR3nt: TGTGCCAGCTCACCCCAGGGGGCCAGCCACAATGAGCAGTTCTTC
CDR3aa: CASSPQGASHNEQFF

j_gene: TRBJ2-7
d_gene: TRBD2
abundance: .
v_gene: TRBV20-1
CDR3nt: TGCAGTGCTAGTAGGCTAGCGGGGGGGACGACCTACGAGCAGTACTTC
CDR3aa: CSASRLAGGTTYEQYF

j_gene: TRBJ2-7
d_gene: TRBD1
abundance: once
v_gene: TRBV5-4
CDR3nt: TGTGCCACCCTAGACAGGGAAAACGAGCAGTACTTC
CDR3aa: CATLDRENEQYF

j_gene: TRBJ1-2
d_gene: .
abundance: once
v_gene: TRBV7-2
CDR3nt: TGTGCCAGCAGCCCTGAAGCGACAGCTAACTATGGCTACACCTTC
CDR3aa: CASSPEATANYGYTF

j_gene: TRBJ2-7
d_gene: .
abundance: .
v_gene: TRBV7-3
CDR3nt: TGTGCCAGCAGCTCCCCGGCAAACAGGCGCACTACCTACGAGCAGTACTTC
CDR3aa: CASSSPANRRTTYEQYF

j_gene: TRBJ2-5
d_gene: TRBD1
abundance: .
v_gene: TRBV3-1/TRBV3-2
CDR3nt: TGTGCCAGCAGCCAAGGACAGGGTACAGCCCAAGAGACCCAGTACTTC
CDR3aa: CASSQGQGTAQETQYF

j_gene: TRBJ1-5
d_gene: .
abundance: .
v_gene: TRBV27
CDR3nt: TGTGCCAGCAGTTTATCCCCTCTTAGCAATCAGCCCCAGCATTTT
CDR3aa: CASSLSPLSNQPQHF

j_gene: TRBJ1-5
d_gene: TRBD1
abundance: .
v_gene: TRBV7-2
CDR3nt: TGTGCCAGCAGCTCGGCGCCTGACAGGGGGTTAAATCAGCCCCAGCATTTT
CDR3aa: CASSSAPDRGLNQPQHF

j_gene: TRBJ2-2
d_gene: TRBD2
abundance: .
v_gene: TRBV4-2
CDR3nt: TGTGCCAGCAGCCAAGCGGAGCGGGGGTGGAACACCGGGGAGCTGTTTTTT
CDR3aa: CASSQAERGWNTGELFF

j_gene: TRBJ2-1
d_gene: .
abundance: .
v_gene: TRBV11-2
CDR3nt: TGTGCCAGCAGCTTACGACAGATTTACAATGAGCAGTTCTTC
CDR3aa: CASSLRQIYNEQFF

j_gene: TRBJ2-1
d_gene: .
abundance: once
v_gene: TRBV28
CDR3nt: TGTGCCAGCAGTCATTCACCCGCTGGCAGCTCCTACAATGAGCAGTTCTTC
CDR3aa: CASSHSPAGSSYNEQFF

j_gene: TRBJ2-3
d_gene: .
abundance: .
v_gene: TRBV5-5
CDR3nt: TGTGCCAGCAGCTTGGTCGGCAGGGTAACGGATACGCAGTATTTT
CDR3aa: CASSLVGRVTDTQYF

j_gene: TRBJ1-2
d_gene: .
abundance: once
v_gene: TRBV2
CDR3nt: TGTGCCAGCAGTGAAGGTGTACTCTCCTATGGCTACACCTTC
CDR3aa: CASSEGVLSYGYTF